This TCR beta chain was documented in a study of OX40 agonist ivuxolimab in advanced cancers. Study-level information: Ivuxolimab was administered intravenously to patients at 0.01 to 10 mg/kg every 2 weeks. Dose-escalation cases comprised hepatocellular carcinoma, melanoma, renal cell or head and neck cancer.

The germline V gene has CDR1 DFQATT and CDR2 SNEGSKA (reference sequence). The CDR3 has 11 amino acids. V was clipped by 1 base and J by 8 bases, with 5 bases between them. Points from the study as a whole: Dosing at 0.1 to 3.0 mg/kg was accompanied by clonal expansion of CD4+ and CD8+ blood T cells by week 6.

With regard to this clone: Its antigen is undetermined.

TCRdb's copy holds only in-frame clones and misses some; the assay was immunoSEQ multiplex PCR. This table has about 77,000 clones, around nine tenths appearing once. This clonotype was sampled from an adult with an advanced solid tumor such as melanoma, head and neck, liver or kidney cancer. The chain carries TRBV20-1 and TRBJ1-4; D unclear. The starting material was CD4+ or CD8+ T cells sorted from blood, obtained in a trial of the OX40 agonist ivuxolimab. CDR3 DNA sequence: TGCAGTGCTAGAGTTAGGGAAAAACTGTTTTTT. Translating it yields CSARVREKLFF.